The clone carrying this T cell receptor (beta chain) turned up a few times. Its antigen is unknown. The source of the sample is a study of response to subunit inactivated influenza vaccine. Study results and limitations: With each seasonal influenza vaccination, the authors suggested, few new T cells are recruited.

TCRdb re-called the RT-PCR reads with MiXCR, one entry per CDR3 protein. This table holds 530,000 or so distinct CDR3 sequences, about 14% found once. The sequence was obtained from a man aged 50 to 60 who received an inactivated influenza vaccine. The sequencing used PBMCs from blood, collected less than 13 days after vaccination.

CDR3 protein: CASSGGQGSRGPLHF. Here the CDR3 DNA reads TGCGCCAGCAGCGGGGGACAGGGAAGCAGAGGACCCCTCCACTTT. The gene calls are TRBV5-1 and TRBJ1-6; 9 bases map to TRBD1. The germline CDR1 and CDR2 sequences are SGHRS and YFSETQ. The V gene end was trimmed by 4 bases and the J gene end by 12 bases; junction bases not matched to a gene: 11. The CDR3 extends over 15 amino acids.